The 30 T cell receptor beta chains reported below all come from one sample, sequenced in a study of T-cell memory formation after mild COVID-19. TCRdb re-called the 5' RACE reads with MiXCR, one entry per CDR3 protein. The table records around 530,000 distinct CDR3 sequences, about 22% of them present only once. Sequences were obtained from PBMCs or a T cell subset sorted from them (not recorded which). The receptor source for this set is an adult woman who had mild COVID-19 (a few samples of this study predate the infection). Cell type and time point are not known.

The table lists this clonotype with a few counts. As DNA, the CDR3 is TGCGCCAGCAGCCAAGGCATCGGACAGCGCTCCTACAATGAGCAGTTCTTC. Its protein is CASSQGIGQRSYNEQFF. V gene TRBV4-3 combines with J gene TRBJ2-1; tentative D call: TRBD1 (6 bases). Looked up from germline, CDR1 is LGHNA and CDR2 is YSLEER. The CDR3 length is 17 residues. Trimming shortened V by 1 base and J by 0 bases, and 13 bases separated the two germline ends.

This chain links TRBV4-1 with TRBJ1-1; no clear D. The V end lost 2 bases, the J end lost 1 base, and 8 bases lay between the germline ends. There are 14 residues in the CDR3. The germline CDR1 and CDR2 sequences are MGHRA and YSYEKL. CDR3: CASSQPTRNTEAFF. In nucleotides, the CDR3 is TGCGCCAGCAGCCAACCCACACGGAACACTGAAGCTTTCTTT.

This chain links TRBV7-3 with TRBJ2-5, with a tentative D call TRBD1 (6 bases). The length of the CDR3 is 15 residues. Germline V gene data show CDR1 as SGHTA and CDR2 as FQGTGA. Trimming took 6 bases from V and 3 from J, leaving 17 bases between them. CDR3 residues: CASSLTGFGEETQYF. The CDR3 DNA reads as TGTGCCAGCAGTCTTACAGGGTTTGGGGAAGAGACCCAGTACTTC.

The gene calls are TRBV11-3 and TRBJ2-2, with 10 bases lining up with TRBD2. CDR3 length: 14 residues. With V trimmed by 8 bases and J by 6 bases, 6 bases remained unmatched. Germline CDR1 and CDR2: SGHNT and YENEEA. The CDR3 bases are TGTGCCAGCGCGGGGCTAGCGGGAGCCGGGGAGCTGTTTTTT. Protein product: CASAGLAGAGELFF. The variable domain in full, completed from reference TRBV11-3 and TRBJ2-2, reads EAGVVQSPRYKIIEKKQPVAFWCNPISGHNTLYWYLQNLGQGPELLIRYENEEAVDDSQLPKDRFSAERLKGVDSTLKIQPAELGDSAVYLCASAGLAGAGELFFGEGSRLTVL.

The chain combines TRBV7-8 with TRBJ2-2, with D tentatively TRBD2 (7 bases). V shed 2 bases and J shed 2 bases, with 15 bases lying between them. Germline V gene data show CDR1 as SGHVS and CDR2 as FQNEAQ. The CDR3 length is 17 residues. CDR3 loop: CASSLSGGGRNTGELFF. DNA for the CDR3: TGTGCCAGCAGCTTATCGGGCGGGGGCCGAAACACCGGGGAGCTGTTTTTT.

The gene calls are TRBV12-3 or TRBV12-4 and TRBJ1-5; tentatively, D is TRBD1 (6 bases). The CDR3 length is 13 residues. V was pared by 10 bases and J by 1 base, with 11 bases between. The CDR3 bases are TGTGCCACCTCCGGGACAAGCAATCAGCCCCAGCATTTT. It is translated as CATSGTSNQPQHF.

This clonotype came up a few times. For the CDR3, the DNA is TGCAGTGCTCCCAGACGGCAGGGGGCCTACAATGAGCAGTTCTTC. Translation gives CSAPRRQGAYNEQFF. The gene calls are TRBV20-1 and TRBJ2-1, with TRBD1 identical over 7 bases. The trim removed 5 bases at V and 2 bases at J, leaving 9 bases unmatched. Germline CDR1 DFQATT, CDR2 SNEGSKA (reference sequence). This CDR3 has 15 amino acids.

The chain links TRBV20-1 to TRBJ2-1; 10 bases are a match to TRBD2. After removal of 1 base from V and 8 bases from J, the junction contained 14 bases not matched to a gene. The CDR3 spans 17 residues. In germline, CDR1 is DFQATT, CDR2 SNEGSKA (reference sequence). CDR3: CSARAELAGLLLDEQFF. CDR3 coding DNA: TGCAGTGCTAGAGCCGAACTAGCGGGACTCTTGCTCGATGAGCAGTTCTTC.

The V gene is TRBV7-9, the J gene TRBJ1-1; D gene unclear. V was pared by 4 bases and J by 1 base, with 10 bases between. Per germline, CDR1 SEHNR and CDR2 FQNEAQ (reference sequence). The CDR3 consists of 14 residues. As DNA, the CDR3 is TGTGCCAGCAGCTCCAAGACGGCGAACACTGAAGCTTTCTTT. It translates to CASSSKTANTEAFF.

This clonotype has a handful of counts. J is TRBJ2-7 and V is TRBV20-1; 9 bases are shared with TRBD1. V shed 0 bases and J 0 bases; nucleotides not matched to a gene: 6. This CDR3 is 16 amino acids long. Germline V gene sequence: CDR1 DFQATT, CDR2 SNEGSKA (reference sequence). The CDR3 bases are TGCAGTGCTAGAGACCCTGGACAGGGGAGCTCCTACGAGCAGTACTTC. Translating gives CSARDPGQGSSYEQYF.

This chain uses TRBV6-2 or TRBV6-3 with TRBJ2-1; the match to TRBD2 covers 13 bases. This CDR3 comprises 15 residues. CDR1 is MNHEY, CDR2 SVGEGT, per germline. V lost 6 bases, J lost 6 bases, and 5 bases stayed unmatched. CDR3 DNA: TGTGCCAGCAGACTAGCGGGAGGGTTTATCAATGAGCAGTTCTTC. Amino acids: CASRLAGGFINEQFF.

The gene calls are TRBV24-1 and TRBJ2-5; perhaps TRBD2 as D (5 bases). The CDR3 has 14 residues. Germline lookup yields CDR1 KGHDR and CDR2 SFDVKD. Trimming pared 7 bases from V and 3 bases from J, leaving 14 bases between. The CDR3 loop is CATRGAGGKETQYF. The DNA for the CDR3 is TGTGCCACCAGAGGAGCTGGAGGAAAAGAGACCCAGTACTTC.

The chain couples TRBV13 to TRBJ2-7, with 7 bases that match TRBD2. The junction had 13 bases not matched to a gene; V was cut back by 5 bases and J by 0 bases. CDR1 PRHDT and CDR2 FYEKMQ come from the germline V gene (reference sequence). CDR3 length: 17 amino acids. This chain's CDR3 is CASSEGALAAPSYEQYF. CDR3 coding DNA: TGTGCCAGCAGCGAAGGGGCGCTAGCGGCTCCCTCCTACGAGCAGTACTTC.

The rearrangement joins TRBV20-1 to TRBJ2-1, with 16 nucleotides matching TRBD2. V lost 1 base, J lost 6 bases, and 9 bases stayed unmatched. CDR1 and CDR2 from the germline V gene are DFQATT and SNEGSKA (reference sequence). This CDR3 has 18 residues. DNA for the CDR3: TGCAGTGCTAGAGGAGGGGGGACTAGCGGGAGGGCCCTCAATGAGCAGTTCTTC. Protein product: CSARGGGTSGRALNEQFF.

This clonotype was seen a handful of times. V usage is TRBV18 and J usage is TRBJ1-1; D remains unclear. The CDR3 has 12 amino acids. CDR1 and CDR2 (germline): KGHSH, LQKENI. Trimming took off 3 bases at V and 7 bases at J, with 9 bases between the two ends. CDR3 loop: CASSPGGSEAFF. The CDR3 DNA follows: TGTGCCAGCTCACCTGGCGGCAGTGAAGCTTTCTTT.

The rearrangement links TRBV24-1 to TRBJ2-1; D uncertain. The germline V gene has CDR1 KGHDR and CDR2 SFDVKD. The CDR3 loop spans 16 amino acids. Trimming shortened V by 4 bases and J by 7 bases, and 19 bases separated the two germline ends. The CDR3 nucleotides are TGTGCCACCAGTGACCCTGGTGGGGTAGCAGGAAATGAGCAGTTCTTC. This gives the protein CATSDPGGVAGNEQFF.

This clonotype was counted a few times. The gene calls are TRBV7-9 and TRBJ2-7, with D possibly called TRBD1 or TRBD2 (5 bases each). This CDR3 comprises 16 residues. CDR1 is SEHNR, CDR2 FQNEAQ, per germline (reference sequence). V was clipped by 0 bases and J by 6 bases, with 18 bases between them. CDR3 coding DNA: TGTGCCAGCAGCTTAGCGCTCGGGACGGCCCCTTTCGAGCAGTACTTC. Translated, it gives CASSLALGTAPFEQYF.

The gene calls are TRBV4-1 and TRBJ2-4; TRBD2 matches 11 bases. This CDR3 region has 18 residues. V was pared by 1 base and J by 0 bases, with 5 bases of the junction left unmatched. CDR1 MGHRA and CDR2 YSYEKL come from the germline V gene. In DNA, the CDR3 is TGCGCCAGCAGCCAAGGTCTAGCGGGGGGCCTAGCCAAAAACATTCAGTACTTC. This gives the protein CASSQGLAGGLAKNIQYF.

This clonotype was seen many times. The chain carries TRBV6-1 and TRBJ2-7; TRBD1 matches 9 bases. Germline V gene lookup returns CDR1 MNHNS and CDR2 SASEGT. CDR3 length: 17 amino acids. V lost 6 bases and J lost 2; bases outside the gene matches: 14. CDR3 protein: CASRRITGGGMAYEQYF. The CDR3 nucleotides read TGTGCCAGCAGGCGGATTACAGGGGGCGGAATGGCCTACGAGCAGTACTTC.

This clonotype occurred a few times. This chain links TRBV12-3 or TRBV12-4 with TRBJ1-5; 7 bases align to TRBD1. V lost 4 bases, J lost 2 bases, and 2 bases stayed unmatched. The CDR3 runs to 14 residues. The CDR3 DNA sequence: TGTGCCAGCAGTTCGGGACAGCGCAATCAGCCCCAGCATTTT. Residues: CASSSGQRNQPQHF.

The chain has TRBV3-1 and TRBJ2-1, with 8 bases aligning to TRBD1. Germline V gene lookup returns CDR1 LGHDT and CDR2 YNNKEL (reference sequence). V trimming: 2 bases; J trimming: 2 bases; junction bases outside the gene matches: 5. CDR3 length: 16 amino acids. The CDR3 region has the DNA TGTGCCAGCAGCCAAACGACAGGGGTCGCCTACAATGAGCAGTTCTTC. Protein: CASSQTTGVAYNEQFF.

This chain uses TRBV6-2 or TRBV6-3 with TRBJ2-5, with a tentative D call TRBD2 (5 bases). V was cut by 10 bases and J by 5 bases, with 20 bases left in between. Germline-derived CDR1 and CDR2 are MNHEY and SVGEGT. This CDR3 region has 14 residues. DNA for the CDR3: TGTGCCACCGCGGGCCTGTCTAGGAGGGAGACCCAGTACTTC. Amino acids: CATAGLSRRETQYF.

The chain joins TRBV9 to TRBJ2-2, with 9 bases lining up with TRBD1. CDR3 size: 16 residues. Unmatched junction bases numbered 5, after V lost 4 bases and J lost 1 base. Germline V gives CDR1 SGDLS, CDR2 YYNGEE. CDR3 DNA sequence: TGTGCCAGCAGCCCACCGGACAGGGGGAACACCGGGGAGCTGTTTTTT. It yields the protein CASSPPDRGNTGELFF.

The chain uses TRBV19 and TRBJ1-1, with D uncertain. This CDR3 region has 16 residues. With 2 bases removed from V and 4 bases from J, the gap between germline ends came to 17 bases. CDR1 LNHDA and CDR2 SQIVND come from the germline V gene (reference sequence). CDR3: CASSIILGFLGTEAFF. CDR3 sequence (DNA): TGTGCCAGTAGTATAATTCTCGGATTCTTGGGCACTGAAGCTTTCTTT. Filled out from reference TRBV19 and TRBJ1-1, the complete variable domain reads DGGITQSPKYLFRKEGQNVTLSCEQNLNHDAMYWYRQDPGQGLRLIYYSQIVNDFQKGDIAEGYSVSREKKESFPLTVTSAQKNPTAFYLCASSIILGFLGTEAFFGQGTRLTVV.

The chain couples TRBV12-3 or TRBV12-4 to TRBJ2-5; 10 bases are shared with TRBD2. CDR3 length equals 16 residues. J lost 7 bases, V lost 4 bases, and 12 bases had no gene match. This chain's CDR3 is CASSSGLAGDPRTQYF. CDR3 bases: TGTGCCAGCAGTTCGGGGCTAGCGGGGGACCCCAGGACCCAGTACTTC.

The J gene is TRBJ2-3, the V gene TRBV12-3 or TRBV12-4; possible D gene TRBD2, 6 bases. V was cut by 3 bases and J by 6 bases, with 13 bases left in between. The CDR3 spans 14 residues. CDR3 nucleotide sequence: TGTGCCAGCAGTTTCGGACTGGAGGGGGATACGCAGTATTTT. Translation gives CASSFGLEGDTQYF.

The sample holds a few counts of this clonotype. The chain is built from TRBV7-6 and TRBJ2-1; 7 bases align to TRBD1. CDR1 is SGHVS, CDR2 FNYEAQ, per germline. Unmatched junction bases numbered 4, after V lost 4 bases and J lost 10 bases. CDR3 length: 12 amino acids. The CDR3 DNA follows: TGTGCCAGCAGCTCGAACAGGGGAGAGCAGTTCTTC. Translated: CASSSNRGEQFF.

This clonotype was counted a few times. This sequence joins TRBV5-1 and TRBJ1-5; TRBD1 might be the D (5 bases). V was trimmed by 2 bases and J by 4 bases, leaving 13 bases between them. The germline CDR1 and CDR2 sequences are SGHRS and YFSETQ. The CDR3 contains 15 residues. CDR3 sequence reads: CASSFNGGENQPQHF. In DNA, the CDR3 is TGCGCCAGCAGCTTCAACGGAGGGGAGAATCAGCCCCAGCATTTT. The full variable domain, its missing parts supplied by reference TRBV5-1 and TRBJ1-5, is KAGVTQTPRYLIKTRGQQVTLSCSPISGHRSVSWYQQTPGQGLQFLFEYFSETQRNKGNFPGRFSGRQFSNSRSEMNVSTLELGDSALYLCASSFNGGENQPQHFGDGTRLSIL.

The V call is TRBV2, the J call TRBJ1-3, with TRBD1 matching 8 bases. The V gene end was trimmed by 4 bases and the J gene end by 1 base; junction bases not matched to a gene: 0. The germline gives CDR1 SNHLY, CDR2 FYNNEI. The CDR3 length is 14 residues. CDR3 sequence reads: CASSGTGSGNTIYF. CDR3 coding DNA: TGTGCCAGCAGTGGGACAGGGTCTGGAAACACCATATATTTT.

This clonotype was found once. CDR3 DNA sequence: TGTGCCAGCAGCTTAAACCTAGCCGGTGAGCAGTTCTTC. Residues: CASSLNLAGEQFF. This chain joins TRBV7-3 and TRBJ2-1; tentatively, D is TRBD2 (5 bases). The germline V and J ends were trimmed by 1 base and 9 bases, with 10 bases remaining between them. Germline V gene lookup returns CDR1 SGHTA and CDR2 FQGTGA. The CDR3 is 13 amino acids.